This T cell receptor (beta chain) is from a study of cytomegalovirus exposure and HLA in healthy donors. Overall study: Researchers previously reported finding 100 million or so unique TCR beta sequences from about 200 million T cells. Study outcomes and limitations: Among the most significant clusters, several appeared linked to common viral pathogens in a later analysis. Relative to the approximately 700-donor mean, N-insertions were reportedly fewer in an Asian-associated ancestry cluster in a later analysis.

Germline CDR1 and CDR2: SGHTA and FQGTGA. The CDR3 runs to 16 residues. Deletions cut 11 bases from V and 3 bases from J, with 22 bases between. On this clone: No antigen is known for it.

Researchers ran the PCR with 60 Vbeta and 13 Jbeta primers. Method: immunoSEQ multiplex PCR; TCRdb's copy keeps in-frame clones and lacks some. Of roughly 100,000 clones listed, roughly 82% are singletons. The rearrangement links TRBV7-3 to TRBJ2-2; D is possibly TRBD2 (5 bases). This receptor was obtained from a man between 45 and 60 years old in good health and CMV-seronegative. The sequenced sample consisted of PBMCs. The CDR3 DNA reads TGTGCCGAGATTTGGGTTGGACTCCTGGACACCGGGGAGCTGTTTTTT. It yields the protein CAEIWVGLLDTGELFF.